These 5 T cell receptor beta chains share one sample of origin, sequenced in a study of T cells in Graves' hyperthyroidism and ophthalmopathy. Regions amplified from RNA transcripts were the TCR beta CDR3 regions. The HTBI primer set drove a first-round RT-PCR of the TCR CDR3. One entry per CDR3 protein results from TCRdb running MiXCR on the multiplex PCR reads. The sample holds under 450,000 distinct CDR3 sequences, 15% to 18% seen once. The sample comprised blood. These receptors all come from a woman younger than 30 with Graves' hyperthyroidism.

This clonotype was observed a handful of times. The CDR3 bases are TGTGCCAGCTCACCGACCGTGCAAGAGACCCAGTACTTC. Translating gives CASSPTVQETQYF. The rearrangement uses TRBV18 and TRBJ2-5; D remains ambiguous. The CDR3 is 13 amino acids. CDR1 and CDR2 (germline): KGHSH, LQKENI. Deletions cut 3 bases from V and 2 bases from J, with 7 bases between.

This clonotype has only a few counts. This clone may be a read error of a much larger clone one base away. V and J are TRBV7-9 and TRBJ2-2, with a weak D call TRBD1 (6 bases). This CDR3 region has 17 residues. Trimming left V 1 base short and J 3 bases short, with 15 bases between. The germline V gene encodes CDR1 SEHNR and CDR2 FQNEAQ (reference sequence). Written as DNA, the CDR3 is TGTGCCAGCAGCTTAGATGGGCAGGGGTTGGACACCGGGGAGCTGTTTTTT. Residues: CASSLDGQGLDTGELFF.

This clonotype was observed a few times. The chain links TRBV5-1 to TRBJ2-2; D is uncertain. The ends were cut back, 0 bases at V and 8 bases at J, with 11 bases in the middle. This CDR3 region has 14 residues. Germline lookup yields CDR1 SGHRS and CDR2 YFSETQ. Written as DNA, the CDR3 is TGCGCCAGCAGCTTGGATCCTCCAAGGGGGGAGCTGTTTTTT. Amino acids: CASSLDPPRGELFF.

This clonotype was picked up a small number of times. The rearrangement uses TRBV7-3 and TRBJ2-3; 13 bases align to TRBD2. The CDR3 loop spans 16 amino acids. V lost 6 bases, J lost 5 bases, and 8 bases stayed unmatched. Germline CDR1 is SGHTA and CDR2 is FQGTGA. Here the CDR3 reads CASSYGLAGVGDTQYF. Written as DNA, the CDR3 is TGTGCCAGCAGTTATGGACTAGCGGGAGTTGGAGATACGCAGTATTTT. The whole variable domain, filled in from reference TRBV7-3 and TRBJ2-3, reads GAGVSQTPSNKVTEKGKYVELRCDPISGHTALYWYRQSLGQGPEFLIYFQGTGAADDSGLPNDRFFAVRPEGSVSTLKIQRTERGDSAVYLCASSYGLAGVGDTQYFGPGTRLTVL.

This clonotype showed up just once. One junction end disagrees with the germline gene, perhaps due to a read error. J is TRBJ1-2 and V is TRBV7-2; D might be TRBD1 (6 bases). CDR1 and CDR2 from the germline V gene are SGHTA and FQGNSA. The CDR3 is 13 residues long. DNA of the CDR3: TGTGCCAGCAGCTTAACAGGGAATTATGGCCACACCTTC. This translates into CASSLTGNYGHTF.